This T cell receptor beta chain was retrieved from a study of vaccination and CD4 T cells after COVID-19 (dated by TCRdb to about 2022). Study-level background: Six males and four females were included in the convalescent cohort, with two Hispanic individuals, seven Caucasians, two Asians and one multiracial person represented. Two doses of either the Pfizer-BioNTech BNT162b2 vaccine (n=8) or the Moderna mRNA-1273 vaccine (n=2) were administered to participants. Post-COVID blood samples were collected from convalescent patients a median of about 92 days after diagnosis, with a range of roughly 35 to 170 days. Post-vaccine blood samples were obtained a median of about 72 days after the second vaccine dose, with a range of about 12 to 241 days. The cultures were stimulated with overlapping spike peptide pools from SARS-CoV-2 and from the common cold coronaviruses HCoV-NL63, HCoV-OC43 and HCoV-229E. In control cultures, a CEFX viral epitope pool was used as positive control, an HIV-1 Nef peptide pool was used as negative control, or no peptide was added. The spike-specific CD4+ TCR repertoire was compared before and after mRNA vaccination in over 9 COVID-19 convalescent patients and a few infection-naive healthy vaccine recipients. Memory CD4+ T cell crossreactivity between SARS-CoV-2 and common cold coronavirus spike proteins was assessed at the TCR clonotype level in an earlier paper using these donors.

Concerning this clonotype: The clone's antigen remains unknown. Per-base qualities were not stored, and no clone one base away is much larger.

Summary of the overall study and its limitations: Although the median number of SARS-CoV-2-reactive clonotypes went up from roughly 22 after infection to 35 to 40 after vaccination, the increase was not significant. Relatively few convalescent patients were included in the study, and early timepoints after natural infection were not analyzed. In convalescent patients, a median around 86% of post-vaccine SARS-CoV-2-reactive clones were detected only after vaccination, suggesting vaccine-specific priming. Nearly all vaccine-specific clones in convalescent patients (304 of 307) were mono-reactive for SARS-CoV-2 spike rather than cross-reactive with common cold coronaviruses.

According to the study, the label for this sample's treatment or condition signals: roughly ten-day PBMC culture with coronavirus spike peptide pools or control peptides (ViraFEST assay). CD4+ T cells from unexposed donors were collected before the COVID-19 pandemic (2011-2018). To expand antigen-specific T cells with peptide pools and then pick out the expanded clonotypes through TCR sequencing, the study relied on the ViraFEST assay. Each well held more than 1.5 million PBMCs cultured in IMDM containing about 5% human AB serum and approximately 10 IU/ml IL-2, with about 10 ug/ml peptide pools added. Half of the culture medium was replaced with fresh IL-2-containing medium on days 3 and 7. After ten to eleven days of culture, CD4+ T cells were isolated by negative selection using the EasySep CD4+ T cell isolation kit. As far as cell numbers permitted, CD4+ T cells from unexposed donors were tested for reactivity against SARS-CoV-2 S and N as well as four spike pools from common cold coronaviruses. PBMCs were separated from whole blood using Ficoll-Paque Plus gradient centrifugation and then either used fresh or cryopreserved at -140C. In general, triplicate wells were set up for every culture condition. Leukapheresis product for the unexposed donors was purchased commercially.

The library was made by PCR. DNA from cultured CD4+ T cells underwent TCR sequencing with the Oncomine TCR Beta short-read assay at the Johns Hopkins FTIC core. The QIAamp micro DNA kit was used to extract genomic DNA from the cultured CD4+ T cells. Oncomine TCR Beta libraries from cultured CD4+ T cells were pooled using unique dual indexes and sequenced on an Illumina iSeq 100. From the authors' description of their analysis: Non-productive sequences were removed, and CDR3s not starting with C, not ending with F or W, or shorter than 7 amino acids were discarded. The MANAFEST web application was used to identify antigen-specific clonotypes by comparing peptide-stimulated wells against reference wells and other culture wells. Positive clones required FDR below 0.05, an odds ratio above 5, and productive frequency above 0.1% in at least two of three replicate wells. A clonotype was classed as cross-reactive if the clonotype showed significant expansion both in SARS-CoV-2 spike wells and in at least one common cold coronavirus spike condition. Similarity between CDR3 sequences was evaluated in R version 3.6.1 using Levenshtein distances (stringdist) and unrooted phylogenetic trees (ape). TCRdb ran its own pipeline on the public reads, namely fastp trimming at Q25 and MiXCR clone calling, and kept in-frame beta chains. A single entry per CDR3 protein holds the most common genes and DNA from its merged rows. These V and J calls rely on TCRdb rather than the paper's analysis. Within this sample are some 10,000 distinct CDR3 sequences, with under 45% of them counted one time only. Jointly, the top ten make up approximately 15% of the sample.

The sample consisted of CD4+ T cells from blood, cultured in vitro. This TCR derives from a human donor in good health.

The CDR3: CASSPTAWDPAGDTQYF. The DNA sequence follows: TGTGCCAGCTCACCAACAGCGTGGGACCCGGCCGGGGATACGCAGTATTTT. This chain is built from TRBV18 and TRBJ2-3; the D match is possibly TRBD1 or TRBD2, with 5 bases aligned in each. There are 17 amino acids in the CDR3, from cysteine to phenylalanine inclusive. Of the read, only the CDR3 DNA is kept; its 51 bases are in frame from base 1. V and J lose 2 bases and 6 bases, and a span of 21 bases separates them. As encoded in the germline V gene, CDR1 is KGHSH while CDR2 is LQKENI.